This T cell receptor (beta chain) originates from a study of T cell repertoires in cytomegalovirus infection. Study as a whole: HLA-C-restricted CMV epitopes, recently identified, and well-studied HLA-B-restricted ones were used by the study. It was the public TCR beta signatures that indicated both CMV infection and matching HLA type.

The CDR3 is 13 amino acids. Germline-derived CDR1 and CDR2 are LNHDA and SQIVND (reference sequence). Trimming removed 3 bases from V and 3 bases from J, with 8 bases in between. This clonotype was seen a few times. The antigen is not known. TCRdb re-called the reads through MiXCR, storing one row per CDR3 protein. The sample holds tens of thousands of distinct CDR3 sequences, roughly 40% seen once. Points from the study as a whole: People with CMV and the relevant HLA were identified by cumulative public TCR beta family frequency. HLA-C-restricted CMV-specific TCR beta clonotypes prevailed in the ex vivo response.

V gene TRBV19 combines with J gene TRBJ1-2, with D maybe TRBD1 (6 bases). The sequenced sample was CD8+ T cells from cultured PBMCs, obtained from culture after CMV antigen stimulation. The origin of this receptor is a human donor in good health (CMV status not recorded). Some clones in this sample may be carry-over from other donors' samples. The CDR3 reads CASSIDRYYGYTF. The CDR3 bases are TGTGCCAGTAGTATCGACAGGTACTATGGCTACACCTTC.